The source of this T cell receptor (beta chain) is a study of cytomegalovirus exposure and HLA in healthy donors. PCR primers comprised 60 Vbeta and 13 Jbeta primers. Sequencing was performed with immunoSEQ multiplex PCR; in TCRdb, only in-frame clones are kept and a portion is missing. The table lists 100,000 to 150,000 clones, 73% of them singletons. This clone appeared a few times. Trimming took 2 bases from V and 3 from J, leaving 12 bases between them. The CDR3 contains 14 residues. CDR1 SGHRS and CDR2 YFSETQ come from the germline V gene. V and J are TRBV5-1 and TRBJ2-7, with a tentative D call TRBD1 (7 bases). Sequenced sample: PBMCs. The sequence came from a woman in her forties in good health and CMV-seronegative. The CDR3 sequence is CASSFDQGGYEQYF. Written as DNA, the CDR3 is TGCGCCAGCAGCTTTGACCAGGGGGGCTACGAGCAGTACTTC.